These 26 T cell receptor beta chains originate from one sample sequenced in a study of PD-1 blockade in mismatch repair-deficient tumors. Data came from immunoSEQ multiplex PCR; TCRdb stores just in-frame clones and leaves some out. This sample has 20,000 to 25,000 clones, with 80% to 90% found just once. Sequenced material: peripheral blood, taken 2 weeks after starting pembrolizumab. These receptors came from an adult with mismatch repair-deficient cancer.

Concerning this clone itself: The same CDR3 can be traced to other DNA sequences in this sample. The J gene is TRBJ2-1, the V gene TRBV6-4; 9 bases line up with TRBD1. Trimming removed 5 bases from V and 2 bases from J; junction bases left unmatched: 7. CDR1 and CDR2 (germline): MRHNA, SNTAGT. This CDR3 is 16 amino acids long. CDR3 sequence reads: CASSPGQGPTYNEQFF. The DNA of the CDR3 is TGTGCCAGCAGTCCTGGACAGGGGCCAACCTACAATGAGCAGTTCTTC.

The CDR3 DNA sequence: TGTGCCAGCAGTTTGGGACTCACTGAAGCTTTCTTT. It yields the protein CASSLGLTEAFF. The rearrangement joins TRBV28 to TRBJ1-1; D may be TRBD1 (5 bases). V gave up 3 bases and J gave up 4 bases, with 6 bases separating them. The V gene's germline CDR1 is MDHEN and CDR2 SYDVKM. The CDR3 length is 12 residues.

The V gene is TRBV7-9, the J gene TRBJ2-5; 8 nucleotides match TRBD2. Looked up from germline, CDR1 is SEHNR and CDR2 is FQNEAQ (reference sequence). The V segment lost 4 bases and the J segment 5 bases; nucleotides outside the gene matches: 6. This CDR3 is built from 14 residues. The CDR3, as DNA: TGTGCCAGCAGCTCAAGCGGGAGTAGCGAGACCCAGTACTTC. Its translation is CASSSSGSSETQYF. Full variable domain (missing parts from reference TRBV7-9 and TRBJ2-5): DTGVSQNPRHKITKRGQNVTFRCDPISEHNRLYWYRQTLGQGPEFLTYFQNEAQLEKSRLLSDRFSAERPKGSFSTLEIQRTEQGDSAMYLCASSSSGSSETQYFGPGTRLLVL.

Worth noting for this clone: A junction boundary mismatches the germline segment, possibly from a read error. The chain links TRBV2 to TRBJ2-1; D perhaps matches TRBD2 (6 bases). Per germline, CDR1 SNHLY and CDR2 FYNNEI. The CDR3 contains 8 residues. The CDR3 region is CASSTSIF. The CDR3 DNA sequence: TGTGCCAGCAGTACTAGCATCTTC.

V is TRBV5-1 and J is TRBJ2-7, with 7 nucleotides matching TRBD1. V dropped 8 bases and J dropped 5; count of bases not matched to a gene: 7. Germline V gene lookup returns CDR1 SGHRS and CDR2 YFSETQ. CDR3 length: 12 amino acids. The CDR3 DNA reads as TGCGCCAGTAGGACAGGTAACCACGAGCAGTACTTC. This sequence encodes CASRTGNHEQYF.

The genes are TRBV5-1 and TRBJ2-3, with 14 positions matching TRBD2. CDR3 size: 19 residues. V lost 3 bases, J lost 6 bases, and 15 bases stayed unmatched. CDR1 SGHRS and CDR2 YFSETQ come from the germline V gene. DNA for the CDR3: TGCGCCAGCAGCTCGTTGGGGACTAGCGGGAGACTCACAGGTGATACGCAGTATTTT. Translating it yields CASSSLGTSGRLTGDTQYF.

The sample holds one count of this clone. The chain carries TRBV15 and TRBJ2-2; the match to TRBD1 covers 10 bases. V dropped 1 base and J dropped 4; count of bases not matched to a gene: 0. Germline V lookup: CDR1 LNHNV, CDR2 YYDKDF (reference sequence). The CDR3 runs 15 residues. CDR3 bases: TGTGCCACCAGCAGAGGACAGGGGGCCACCGGGGAGCTGTTTTTT. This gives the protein CATSRGQGATGELFF. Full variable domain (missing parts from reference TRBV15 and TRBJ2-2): DAMVIQNPRYQVTQFGKPVTLSCSQTLNHNVMYWYQQKSSQAPKLLFHYYDKDFNNEADTPDNFQSRRPNTSFCFLDIRSPGLGDTAMYLCATSRGQGATGELFFGEGSRLTVL.

CDR3 nucleotides: TGTGCCAGCAGCCGACCAGGGGATCTTTCCTACGAGCAGTACTTC. Its translation: CASSRPGDLSYEQYF. The chain links TRBV28 to TRBJ2-7; D might be TRBD1 (6 bases). The CDR3 spans 15 residues. The V gene lost 6 bases and the J gene lost 1 base, with 16 bases spanning the gap. Germline V CDR1 and CDR2: MDHEN, SYDVKM.

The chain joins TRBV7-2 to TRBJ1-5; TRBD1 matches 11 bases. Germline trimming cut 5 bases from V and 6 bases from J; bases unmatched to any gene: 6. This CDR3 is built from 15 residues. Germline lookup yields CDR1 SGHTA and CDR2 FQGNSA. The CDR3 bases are TGTGCCAGCAGCAGGACAGGGGGCATCGGTCAGCCCCAGCATTTT. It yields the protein CASSRTGGIGQPQHF.

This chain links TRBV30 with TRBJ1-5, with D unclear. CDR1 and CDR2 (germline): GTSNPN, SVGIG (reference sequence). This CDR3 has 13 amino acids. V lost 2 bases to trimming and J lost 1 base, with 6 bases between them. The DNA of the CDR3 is TGTGCCTGGAGTTTCGGGAGCAATCAGCCCCAGCATTTT. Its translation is CAWSFGSNQPQHF.

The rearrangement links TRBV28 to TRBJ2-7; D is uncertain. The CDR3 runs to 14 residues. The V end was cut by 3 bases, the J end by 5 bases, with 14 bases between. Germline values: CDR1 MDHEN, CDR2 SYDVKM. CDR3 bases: TGTGCCAGCAGTTTTGTCAGCCCGTTTGACGAGCAGTACTTC. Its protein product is CASSFVSPFDEQYF.

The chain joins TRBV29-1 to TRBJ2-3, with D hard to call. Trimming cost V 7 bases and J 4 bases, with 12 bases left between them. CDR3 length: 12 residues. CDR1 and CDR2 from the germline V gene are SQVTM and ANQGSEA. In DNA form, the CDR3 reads TGCAGCGCAGACCTAGGTGCAGATACGCAGTATTTT. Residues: CSADLGADTQYF.

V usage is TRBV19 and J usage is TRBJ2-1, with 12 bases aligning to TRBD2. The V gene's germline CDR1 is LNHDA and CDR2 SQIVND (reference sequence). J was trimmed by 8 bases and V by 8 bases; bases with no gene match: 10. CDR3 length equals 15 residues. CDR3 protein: CASSPRTSGNYEQFF. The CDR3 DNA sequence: TGTGCCAGTTCCCCCCGGACTAGCGGGAACTATGAGCAGTTCTTC.

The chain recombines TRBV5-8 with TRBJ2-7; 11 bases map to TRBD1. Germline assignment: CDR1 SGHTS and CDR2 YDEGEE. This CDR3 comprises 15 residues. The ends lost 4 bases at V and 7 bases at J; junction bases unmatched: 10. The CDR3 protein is CASSIPDRGLEEQYF. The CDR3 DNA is TGTGCCAGCAGCATCCCGGACAGGGGGCTCGAAGAGCAGTACTTC. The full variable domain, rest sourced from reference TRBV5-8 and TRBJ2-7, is EAGVTQSPTHLIKTRGQQATLRCSPISGHTSVYWYQQALGLGLQFLLWYDEGEERNRGNFPPRFSGRQFPNYSSELNVNALELEDSALYLCASSIPDRGLEEQYFGPGTRLTVT.

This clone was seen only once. CDR3 loop: CASSDGSGYTF. The DNA for the CDR3 is TGTGCCAGCAGTGACGGCTCTGGCTACACCTTC. The J gene is TRBJ1-2, the V gene TRBV2; D unclear. CDR1 SNHLY and CDR2 FYNNEI come from the germline V gene. The CDR3 runs to 11 residues. V was cut by 3 bases and J by 7 bases, with 6 bases left in between.

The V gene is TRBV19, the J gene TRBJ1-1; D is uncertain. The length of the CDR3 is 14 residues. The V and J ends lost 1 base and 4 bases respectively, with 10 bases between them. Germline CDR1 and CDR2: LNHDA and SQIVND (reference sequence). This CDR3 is CASSIGPASTEAFF. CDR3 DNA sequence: TGTGCCAGTAGTATAGGTCCAGCAAGCACTGAAGCTTTCTTT.

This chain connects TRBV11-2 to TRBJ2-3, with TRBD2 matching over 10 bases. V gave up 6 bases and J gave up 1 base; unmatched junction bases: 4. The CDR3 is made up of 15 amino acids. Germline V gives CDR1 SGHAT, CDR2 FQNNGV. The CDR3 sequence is CASRKLAGRTDTQYF. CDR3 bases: TGTGCCAGCAGAAAACTAGCGGGGCGCACAGATACGCAGTATTTT.

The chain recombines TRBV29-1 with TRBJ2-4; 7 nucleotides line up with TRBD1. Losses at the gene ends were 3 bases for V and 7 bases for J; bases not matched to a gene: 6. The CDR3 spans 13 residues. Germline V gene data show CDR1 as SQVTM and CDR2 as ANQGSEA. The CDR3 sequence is CSVDDRVGNIQYF. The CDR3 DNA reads TGCAGCGTTGATGACAGGGTTGGGAACATTCAGTACTTC.

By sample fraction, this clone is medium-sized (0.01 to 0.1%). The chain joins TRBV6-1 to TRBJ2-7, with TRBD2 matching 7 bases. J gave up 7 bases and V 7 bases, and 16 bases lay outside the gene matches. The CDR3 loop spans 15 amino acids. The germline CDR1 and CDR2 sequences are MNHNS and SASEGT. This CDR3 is CASTRSGTNLLEQYF. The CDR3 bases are TGTGCCAGCACCCGATCCGGGACTAATTTGTTGGAGCAGTACTTC.

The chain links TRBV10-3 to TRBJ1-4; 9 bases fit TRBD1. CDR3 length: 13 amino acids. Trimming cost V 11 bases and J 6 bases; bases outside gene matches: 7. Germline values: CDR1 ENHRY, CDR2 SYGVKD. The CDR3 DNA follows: TGTGCCTCGACAGGGGGTCTGGATGAAAAACTGTTTTTT. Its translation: CASTGGLDEKLFF.

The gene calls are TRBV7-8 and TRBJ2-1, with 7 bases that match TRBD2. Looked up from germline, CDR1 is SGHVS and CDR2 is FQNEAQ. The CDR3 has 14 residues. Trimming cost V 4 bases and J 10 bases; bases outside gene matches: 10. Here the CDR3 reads CASSSRLAFGEQFF. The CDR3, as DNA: TGTGCCAGCAGCTCTAGACTAGCCTTTGGAGAGCAGTTCTTC.

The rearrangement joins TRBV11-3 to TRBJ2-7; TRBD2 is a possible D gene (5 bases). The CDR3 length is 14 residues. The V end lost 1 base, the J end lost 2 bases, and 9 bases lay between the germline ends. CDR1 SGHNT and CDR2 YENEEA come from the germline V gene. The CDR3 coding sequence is TGTGCCAGCAGCTTAGGGGGTAGCGCCTACGAGCAGTACTTC. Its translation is CASSLGGSAYEQYF.

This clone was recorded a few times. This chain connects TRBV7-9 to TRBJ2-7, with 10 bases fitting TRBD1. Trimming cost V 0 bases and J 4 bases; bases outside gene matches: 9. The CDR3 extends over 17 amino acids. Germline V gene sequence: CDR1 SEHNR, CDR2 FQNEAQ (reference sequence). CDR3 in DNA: TGTGCCAGCAGCTTAGCGCTGGGGACAGGGGATTTTTACGAGCAGTACTTC. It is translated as CASSLALGTGDFYEQYF.

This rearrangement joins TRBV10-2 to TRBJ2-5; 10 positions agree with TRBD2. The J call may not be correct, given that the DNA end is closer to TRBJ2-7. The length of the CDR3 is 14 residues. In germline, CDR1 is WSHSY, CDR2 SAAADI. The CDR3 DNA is TGCGCCAGCAGCCCTAGCGGGAGAGGCTACGAGCAGTACTTC. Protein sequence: CASSPSGRGYEQYF.

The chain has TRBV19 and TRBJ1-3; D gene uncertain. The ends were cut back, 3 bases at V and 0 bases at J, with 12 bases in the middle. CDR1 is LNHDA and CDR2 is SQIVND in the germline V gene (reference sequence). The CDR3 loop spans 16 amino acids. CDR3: CASSIGNRGSGNTIYF. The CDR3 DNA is TGTGCCAGTAGTATCGGCAACCGGGGCTCTGGAAACACCATATATTTT.

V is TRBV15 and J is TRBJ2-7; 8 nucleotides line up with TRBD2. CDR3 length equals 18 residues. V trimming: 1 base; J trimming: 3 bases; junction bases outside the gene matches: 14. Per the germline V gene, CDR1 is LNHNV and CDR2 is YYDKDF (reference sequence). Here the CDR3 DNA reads TGTGCCACCAGCAGAGGGTTTCGGGCGCGGGAGGAGGGCTACGAGCAGTACTTC. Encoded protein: CATSRGFRAREEGYEQYF.